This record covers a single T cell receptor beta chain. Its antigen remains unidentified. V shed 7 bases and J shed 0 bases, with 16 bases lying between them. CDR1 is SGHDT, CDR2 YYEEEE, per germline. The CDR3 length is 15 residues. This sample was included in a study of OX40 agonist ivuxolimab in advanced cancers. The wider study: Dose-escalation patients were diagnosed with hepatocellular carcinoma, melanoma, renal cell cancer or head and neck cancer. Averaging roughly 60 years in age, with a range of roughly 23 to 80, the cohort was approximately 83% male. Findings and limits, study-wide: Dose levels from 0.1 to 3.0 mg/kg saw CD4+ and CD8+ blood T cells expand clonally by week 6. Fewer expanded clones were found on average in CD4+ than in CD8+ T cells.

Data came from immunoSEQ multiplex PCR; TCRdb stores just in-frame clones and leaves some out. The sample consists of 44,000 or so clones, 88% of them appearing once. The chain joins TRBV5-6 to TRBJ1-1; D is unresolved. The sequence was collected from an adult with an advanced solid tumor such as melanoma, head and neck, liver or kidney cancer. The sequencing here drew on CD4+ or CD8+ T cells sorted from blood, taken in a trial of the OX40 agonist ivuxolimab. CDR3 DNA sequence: TGTGCCAGCTCGTGGACCGGAAACCTGAACACTGAAGCTTTCTTT. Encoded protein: CASSWTGNLNTEAFF. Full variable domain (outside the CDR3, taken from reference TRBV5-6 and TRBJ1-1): DAGVTQSPTHLIKTRGQQVTLRCSPKSGHDTVSWYQQALGQGPQFIFQYYEEEERQRGNFPDRFSGHQFPNYSSELNVNALLLGDSALYLCASSWTGNLNTEAFFGQGTRLTVV.